These 21 T cell receptor beta chains were all obtained from the same sample, sequenced in a study of cytomegalovirus exposure and HLA in healthy donors. Amplification used 60 Vbeta primers and 13 Jbeta primers. TCRdb's copy holds only in-frame clones and misses some; the assay was immunoSEQ multiplex PCR. The table has 150,000 to 160,000 clones, around 84% seen once. The material sequenced was PBMCs. These TCRs come from a woman aged 18 to 35 in good health and CMV-seronegative.

The rearrangement uses TRBV14 and TRBJ1-2; D possibly corresponds to TRBD1 (6 bases). The V end lost 1 base, the J end lost 5 bases, and 8 bases lay between the germline ends. Germline values: CDR1 SGHDN, CDR2 FVKESK. CDR3 size: 13 residues. The CDR3 DNA follows: TGTGCCAGCAGCCAAGGACAGGTATATGGCTACACCTTC. Translation gives CASSQGQVYGYTF. Combining the CDR3 with reference TRBV14 and TRBJ1-2 gives the whole variable domain EAGVTQFPSHSVIEKGQTVTLRCDPISGHDNLYWYRRVMGKEIKFLLHFVKESKQDESGMPNNRFLAERTGGTYSTLKVQPAELEDSGVYFCASSQGQVYGYTFGSGTRLTVV.

The V call is TRBV19, the J call TRBJ1-3; D possibly corresponds to TRBD1 (5 bases). V was pared by 5 bases and J by 2 bases, with 13 bases between. Germline lookup yields CDR1 LNHDA and CDR2 SQIVND (reference sequence). The CDR3 spans 15 residues. As DNA, the CDR3 is TGTGCCAGTAGTTTAACTTCGGGGGCTGGAAACACCATATATTTT. It codes for CASSLTSGAGNTIYF.

The gene calls are TRBV6-1 and TRBJ2-5; a weak D match, TRBD2 (6 bases). Trimming pared 6 bases from V and 2 bases from J, leaving 16 bases between. This CDR3 region has 15 residues. The germline CDR1 and CDR2 sequences are MNHNS and SASEGT. The CDR3 spells CASRDPGLGQETQYF. The CDR3 DNA follows: TGTGCCAGCAGGGACCCGGGACTCGGTCAAGAGACCCAGTACTTC.

The chain is built from TRBV27 and TRBJ1-1; 7 bases map to TRBD1. Trimming at V came to 5 bases and at J to 4 bases, leaving 10 bases not matched to a gene. The CDR3 extends over 15 amino acids. Germline V CDR1 and CDR2: MNHEY, SMNVEV (reference sequence). CDR3 coding DNA: TGTGCCAGCAGTGACCTAACAGGGGCCGTCACTGAAGCTTTCTTT. As protein: CASSDLTGAVTEAFF.

This chain links TRBV5-6 with TRBJ1-4; 8 bases line up with TRBD1. Germline V CDR1 and CDR2: SGHDT, YYEEEE. The CDR3 has 15 residues. The trim removed 0 bases at V and 2 bases at J, leaving 0 bases unmatched. For the CDR3, the DNA is TGTGCCAGCAGCTTGGGGGACAGGACTAATGAAAAACTGTTTTTT. Its protein is CASSLGDRTNEKLFF.

The V gene is TRBV29-1, the J gene TRBJ2-1, with TRBD1 identical over 7 bases. The germline gives CDR1 SQVTM, CDR2 ANQGSEA. The CDR3 is made up of 12 amino acids. V shed 5 bases and J 6 bases; nucleotides not matched to a gene: 4. The CDR3 nucleotides are TGCAGCGTTAATGCAGGGGGCAATGAGCAGTTCTTC. Translating it yields CSVNAGGNEQFF.

This chain links TRBV4-1 with TRBJ1-2; tentatively, D is TRBD1 (6 bases). The germline V and J ends were trimmed by 3 bases and 8 bases, with 13 bases remaining between them. The CDR3 length is 13 residues. CDR1 and CDR2 from the germline V gene are MGHRA and YSYEKL. The CDR3 loop is CASSHTGYTGYTF. The CDR3 coding sequence is TGCGCCAGCAGCCATACAGGGTATACGGGCTACACCTTC.

This chain uses TRBV5-6 with TRBJ1-5, with D possibly being TRBD1 (6 bases). Between the trimmed V and J ends, which lost 4 bases and 6 bases, there was a span of 17 bases. CDR3 length equals 15 residues. Germline V gene data show CDR1 as SGHDT and CDR2 as YYEEEE. CDR3 sequence reads: CASSPGASFGQPQHF. In nucleotides, the CDR3 is TGTGCCAGCAGCCCAGGGGCCTCTTTCGGTCAGCCCCAGCATTTT.

The chain employs TRBV5-4 and TRBJ2-3; 10 bases are shared with TRBD2. CDR1 SGHNT and CDR2 YYREEE come from the germline V gene (reference sequence). With V trimmed by 5 bases and J by 2 bases, 8 bases remained unmatched. The CDR3 runs to 16 residues. CDR3 coding DNA: TGTGCCAGCAGGCTAGCGGGAGTTCCCAACACAGATACGCAGTATTTT. Amino acid sequence: CASRLAGVPNTDTQYF.

This chain links TRBV9 with TRBJ1-2, with 12 bases lining up with TRBD1. CDR3 length: 18 residues. The V gene end was trimmed by 6 bases and the J gene end by 2 bases; junction bases not matched to a gene: 14. Germline values: CDR1 SGDLS, CDR2 YYNGEE. This chain's CDR3 is CASTPGQGARGGNYGYTF. The CDR3 DNA sequence: TGTGCCAGCACCCCGGGACAGGGGGCGCGAGGAGGGAACTATGGCTACACCTTC.

CDR3 sequence reads: CASDRAGNEKLFF. CDR3 coding DNA: TGTGCCAGTGACAGGGCGGGTAATGAAAAACTGTTTTTT. The chain uses TRBV2 and TRBJ1-4; 7 nucleotides agree with TRBD1. Trimming took 9 bases from V and 4 from J; bases not matched to a gene: 5. The germline V gene has CDR1 SNHLY and CDR2 FYNNEI. The CDR3 sequence is 13 residues long.

This clone has a single count. V and J are TRBV10-3 and TRBJ1-1; D may be TRBD1 (5 bases). This CDR3 region has 13 residues. The germline CDR1 and CDR2 sequences are ENHRY and SYGVKD. V lost 7 bases to trimming and J lost 1 base, with 10 bases between them. The CDR3 sequence: CAINKGSNTEAFF. DNA of the CDR3: TGTGCCATCAACAAGGGGTCGAACACTGAAGCTTTCTTT.

CDR3 in DNA: TGCAGTGCTCGTACCTACGAGCAGTACTTC. Protein product: CSARTYEQYF. The chain links TRBV20-1 to TRBJ2-7, with D hard to call. Germline values: CDR1 DFQATT, CDR2 SNEGSKA (reference sequence). The CDR3 extends over 10 amino acids. The V gene lost 5 bases and the J gene lost 2 bases, with 4 bases spanning the gap.

This clone was picked up a small number of times. The chain couples TRBV19 to TRBJ1-5; a weak D match, TRBD1 (5 bases). Germline CDR1 LNHDA, CDR2 SQIVND (reference sequence). This CDR3 comprises 13 residues. Trimming removed 5 bases from V and 3 bases from J, with 8 bases in between. In nucleotides, the CDR3 is TGTGCCAGTAGTGAAGGGGTCAATCAGCCCCAGCATTTT. Residues: CASSEGVNQPQHF.

The genes are TRBV11-2 and TRBJ2-7; 10 nucleotides agree with TRBD2. Looked up from germline, CDR1 is SGHAT and CDR2 is FQNNGV. After removal of 2 bases from V and 0 bases from J, the junction contained 1 base not matched to a gene. This CDR3 is built from 15 residues. The CDR3 reads CASSLTSGVSYEQYF. DNA of the CDR3: TGTGCCAGCAGCTTAACTAGCGGGGTCTCCTACGAGCAGTACTTC.

This clone came up once. The genes are TRBV4-2 and TRBJ2-1; 11 bases map to TRBD2. J lost 7 bases, V lost 4 bases, and 9 bases had no gene match. In germline, CDR1 is LGHNA, CDR2 YNFKEQ. CDR3 length: 16 amino acids. The CDR3 loop is CASSPRETSGKNEQFF. The CDR3 region has the DNA TGTGCCAGCAGCCCTCGGGAGACTAGCGGGAAGAATGAGCAGTTCTTC.

This chain's CDR3 is CSATRRRAQHF. The CDR3 DNA is TGCAGTGCTACCCGACGGCGGGCCCAGCATTTT. The V and J genes are TRBV20-1 and TRBJ1-5, with unresolved D. Trimming removed 4 bases at V and 11 bases at J, with 12 bases between. The CDR3 runs to 11 residues. CDR1 is DFQATT, CDR2 SNEGSKA, per germline (reference sequence).

Points on this clone: A read error may produce the germline difference seen at one junction end. The CDR3 is CAGSLPTGSGSPDTQYF. The CDR3 nucleotides are TGTGCCGGCAGCCTCCCAACCGGCAGCGGGAGTCCAGATACGCAGTATTTT. The chain carries TRBV4-2 and TRBJ2-3; 8 bases agree with TRBD2. This CDR3 spans 17 amino acids. Germline V CDR1 and CDR2: LGHNA, YNFKEQ.

This rearrangement joins TRBV27 to TRBJ2-3; TRBD2 aligns across 8 bases. The trim removed 7 bases at V and 0 bases at J, leaving 3 bases unmatched. The CDR3 has 14 amino acids. Germline V gene lookup returns CDR1 MNHEY and CDR2 SMNVEV (reference sequence). CDR3 DNA: TGTGCCAGCAATCGGGGGGGCAGCACAGATACGCAGTATTTT. Translated, it gives CASNRGGSTDTQYF.

A remark on this clone: At one end the junction does not follow the germline gene, possibly because of a read error. The chain has TRBV29-1 and TRBJ2-5; possibly TRBD1 for D (6 bases). This CDR3 region has 13 residues. Germline values: CDR1 SQVTM, CDR2 ANQGSEA. The chain's CDR3 is CSVEGTPGETQYF. As DNA, the CDR3 is TGCAGCGTCGAAGGGACACCGGGAGAGACCCAGTACTTC.

The chain uses TRBV23-1 and TRBJ2-3; possibly TRBD1 for D (6 bases). TRBV23-1 is given ORF status, its function remaining uncertain. The CDR3 runs to 18 residues. Trimming pared 2 bases from V and 1 base from J, leaving 19 bases between. CDR3 in DNA: TGCGCCAGCAGTCAACCCCACCACGACAGGTACGGCACAGATACGCAGTATTTT. Amino acids: CASSQPHHDRYGTDTQYF.